This TCR beta chain was captured by sequencing in a study of blood T cell repertoires in COVID-19. For the study at large: Donors in the United States, Italy and Spain gave samples during acute or convalescent COVID-19. Sample material is recorded as cDNA or gDNA derived from T cells, B-cell-depleted T cells, or PBMCs.

TCRdb keeps only in-frame clones here, not all; method: immunoSEQ multiplex PCR. The sample lists hundreds of thousands of clones, 84% occurring once. The V gene's germline CDR1 is MNHEY and CDR2 SMNVEV (reference sequence). This CDR3 has 14 amino acids. Unmatched junction bases numbered 7, after V lost 6 bases and J lost 4 bases. Cohorts were based on clinical histories the participants reported. The study counted Cohort 3 donors as recovered given two negative PCRs, clearance, or symptom resolution. This rearrangement joins TRBV27 to TRBJ2-7; TRBD1 aligns across 9 bases. The sample taken for sequencing was PBMCs or T cells enriched from blood (not recorded which). The TCR was taken from a woman aged 40 to 55 who had recovered from COVID-19. The CDR3 nucleotides are TGTGCCAGCAGCATAGGGACAGGGAATTACGAGCAGTACTTC. Encoded protein: CASSIGTGNYEQYF.